This T cell receptor (beta chain) was sequenced during a study of blood T cell repertoires in COVID-19. As for the study in general: Spain, Italy and the United States supplied samples that represented acute and convalescent COVID-19. T cells, B-cell-depleted T cells, or PBMCs provided the cDNA or gDNA that served as material.

Per the original methods: Amplification of reference gene primers was used by the study to estimate nucleated cell counts. The method was immunoSEQ multiplex PCR; TCRdb's version includes in-frame clones alone and lacks a portion of them. The DNA gave D and trimming, while V, J and clone size come from that table. Here the sample spans 75,000 to 80,000 clones, around nine tenths being singletons. J was trimmed by 7 bases and V by 5 bases; bases with no gene match: 8. Germline-derived CDR1 and CDR2 are KGHDR and SFDVKD. The CDR3 spans 15 residues. Sequencing was carried out using peripheral blood. This sequence joins TRBV24-1 and TRBJ2-1; 9 bases agree with TRBD2. The sequence was obtained from a human donor in a cohort sampled during active COVID-19. The CDR3 loop is CATSVGGGAENEQFF. The CDR3 DNA reads TGTGCCACCAGTGTGGGCGGGGGGGCAGAAAATGAGCAGTTCTTC.